Shown below are 18 T cell receptor beta chains from a single sample sequenced in a study of graft-versus-host responses after intestinal transplantation. Some clones are missing from TCRdb's copy, which holds only in-frame ones; the method was immunoSEQ multiplex PCR. The sample consists of some 36,000 clones, approximately 95% of them appearing once. These TCRs' antigens remain unknown. The source material was unstimulated CD4+ T cells sorted from spleen or lymph node cells, sampled before transplant. The receptors derive from a human donor who was the organ donor for an intestinal transplant.

The rearrangement links TRBV20-1 to TRBJ2-1; D unclear. Between the trimmed V and J ends, which lost 3 bases and 7 bases, there was a span of 7 bases. The CDR3 spans 11 residues. Per germline, CDR1 DFQATT and CDR2 SNEGSKA (reference sequence). The CDR3 sequence is CSASFYNEQFF. CDR3 DNA: TGCAGTGCTAGCTTCTATAATGAGCAGTTCTTC.

This clone was recorded once. The chain carries TRBV7-9 and TRBJ1-1; D is ambiguous. The CDR3 loop spans 14 amino acids. V was shortened by 6 bases and J by 7 bases, with 18 bases between the two germline ends. Germline V gene data show CDR1 as SEHNR and CDR2 as FQNEAQ (reference sequence). The CDR3 protein is CASRTTDPIHEAFF. DNA of the CDR3: TGTGCCAGCAGGACGACCGATCCCATTCATGAAGCTTTCTTT.

The V call is TRBV30, the J call TRBJ1-2, with D uncertain. CDR3 length equals 16 residues. Germline CDR1 is GTSNPN and CDR2 is SVGIG (reference sequence). Trimming shortened V by 0 bases and J by 4 bases, and 18 bases separated the two germline ends. The CDR3 is CAWSVRFLKQPYGYTF. In DNA form, the CDR3 reads TGTGCCTGGAGTGTAAGGTTTCTGAAACAGCCCTATGGCTACACCTTC. Together with reference TRBV30 and TRBJ1-2, the CDR3 gives the full variable domain: SQTIHQWPATLVQPVGSPLSLECTVEGTSNPNLYWYRQAAGRGLQLLFYSVGIGQISSEVPQNLSASRPQDRQFILSSKKLLLSDSGFYLCAWSVRFLKQPYGYTFGSGTRLTVV.

The chain carries TRBV2 and TRBJ2-7; D perhaps matches TRBD2 (6 bases). Trimming cost V 2 bases and J 5 bases, with 7 bases left between them. The CDR3 runs to 12 residues. The germline V gene encodes CDR1 SNHLY and CDR2 FYNNEI. CDR3 nucleotide sequence: TGTGCCAGCAGTGAAACGGGGGACGAGCAGTACTTC. It specifies CASSETGDEQYF.

The chain recombines TRBV19 with TRBJ1-2; D is undetermined. CDR3 length: 12 amino acids. Per the germline V gene, CDR1 is LNHDA and CDR2 is SQIVND (reference sequence). Trimming shortened V by 7 bases and J by 4 bases, and 10 bases separated the two germline ends. CDR3 residues: CASTSRIYGYTF. The DNA for the CDR3 is TGTGCCAGTACGAGCAGAATCTATGGCTACACCTTC.

The rearrangement uses TRBV25-1 and TRBJ2-5; D remains unclear. Trimming pared 0 bases from V and 1 base from J, leaving 9 bases between. Germline V gene lookup returns CDR1 MGHDK and CDR2 SYGVNS. The CDR3 runs to 15 residues. The CDR3 DNA reads as TGTGCCAGCAGTGAATACGCCCGGTCCCAAGAGACCCAGTACTTC. This encodes CASSEYARSQETQYF.

DNA of the CDR3: TGTGCCAGCAGCGTAGGACAGGGTTACTCCTACAATGAGCAGTTCTTC. The encoded protein is CASSVGQGYSYNEQFF. The V and J genes are TRBV9 and TRBJ2-1; 7 nucleotides agree with TRBD1. Germline assignment: CDR1 SGDLS and CDR2 YYNGEE. V dropped 0 bases and J dropped 0; count of bases not matched to a gene: 3. The CDR3 is 16 residues long.

This chain connects TRBV28 to TRBJ2-7, with 8 bases matching TRBD1. V gave up 3 bases and J gave up 6 bases; unmatched junction bases: 7. Germline V gene data show CDR1 as MDHEN and CDR2 as SYDVKM. The CDR3 consists of 14 residues. CDR3 sequence reads: CASSLAGGTREQYF. The CDR3 DNA reads as TGTGCCAGCAGTTTGGCAGGGGGCACCCGCGAGCAGTACTTC.

The chain employs TRBV5-4 and TRBJ2-7; D gene ambiguous. Germline assignment: CDR1 SGHNT and CDR2 YYREEE (reference sequence). The CDR3 sequence is 10 residues long. Trimming took off 4 bases at V and 2 bases at J, with 1 base between the two ends. DNA for the CDR3: TGTGCCAGCAGCCCCTACGAGCAGTACTTC. Translation: CASSPYEQYF.

A remark on this clone: No conserved phenylalanine or tryptophan is present at the end of the CDR3, so a read error is the likely explanation. The limits of the CDR3 on the DNA are not certain, so only TCRdb's listed CDR3 is given. This chain links TRBV19 with TRBJ2-7; the D call of TRBD1 is as the table states it, not checked on the DNA. The CDR3 comprises 10 residues, both ends counted. Germline V gene lookup returns CDR1 LNHDA and CDR2 SQIVND (reference sequence). The CDR3 protein is CARPGRTGGI.

Details on this clone: Other DNA sequences in this specimen translate into the identical CDR3. This chain connects TRBV6-1 to TRBJ1-2; no reliable D call. CDR3 length equals 10 residues. The V gene's germline CDR1 is MNHNS and CDR2 SASEGT. The V end was cut by 1 base, the J end by 7 bases, with 1 base between. In DNA form, the CDR3 reads TGTGCCAGCAGTGAAGTTGGCTACACCTTC. It translates to CASSEVGYTF.

J is TRBJ1-1 and V is TRBV5-4; possibly TRBD1 for D (6 bases). Germline V CDR1 and CDR2: SGHNT, YYREEE (reference sequence). Trimming pared 0 bases from V and 3 bases from J, leaving 15 bases between. The CDR3 has 16 amino acids. The CDR3 coding sequence is TGTGCCAGCAGCTTGGTGTCGGGGGCGCTGGACACTGAAGCTTTCTTT. This sequence encodes CASSLVSGALDTEAFF.

The chain has TRBV18 and TRBJ2-5; D may match TRBD1 or TRBD2 (5 bases each). The J call may be incorrect, as the DNA end agrees better with TRBJ2-7. From germline, CDR1 is KGHSH and CDR2 LQKENI. The CDR3 sequence is 15 residues long. In DNA form, the CDR3 reads TGTGCCAGCTCACCAAACCGGGACGGTCCCTACGAGCAGTACTTC. Its protein product is CASSPNRDGPYEQYF.

J is TRBJ1-4 and V is TRBV6-1; perhaps TRBD1 as D (5 bases). V dropped 2 bases and J dropped 7 bases, with 20 bases sitting between them. The V gene's germline CDR1 is MNHNS and CDR2 SASEGT. This CDR3 contains 17 residues. This CDR3 reads CASSEIGYMSQGEKLFF. CDR3 coding DNA: TGTGCCAGCAGTGAAATTGGTTATATGTCCCAGGGTGAAAAACTGTTTTTT.

The J gene is TRBJ2-5, the V gene TRBV25-1; 7 bases line up with TRBD1. The J segment lost 1 base and the V segment lost 1 base, leaving 6 bases of the junction unmatched. The CDR3 is made up of 16 amino acids. Germline V gene data show CDR1 as MGHDK and CDR2 as SYGVNS. CDR3 region: CASSESKGALQETQYF. CDR3 DNA sequence: TGTGCCAGCAGTGAATCTAAGGGGGCCCTCCAAGAGACCCAGTACTTC.

The chain links TRBV4-2 to TRBJ2-3, with 11 bases matching TRBD2. V dropped 0 bases and J dropped 7; count of bases not matched to a gene: 6. CDR3 length: 16 residues. Looked up from germline, CDR1 is LGHNA and CDR2 is YNFKEQ. The CDR3 sequence is CASSQEVSGGANTQYF. DNA of the CDR3: TGTGCCAGCAGCCAAGAAGTTAGCGGGGGGGCAAATACGCAGTATTTT.

The V gene is TRBV5-5, the J gene TRBJ1-6; D call uncertain. CDR1 and CDR2 from the germline V gene are SGHKS and YYEKEE (reference sequence). The CDR3 spans 17 residues. Trimming pared 0 bases from V and 0 bases from J, leaving 10 bases between. This chain's CDR3 is CASSLEGRSSYNSPLHF. The CDR3 DNA reads as TGTGCCAGCAGCTTGGAAGGCAGGAGCTCCTATAATTCACCCCTCCACTTT.

The gene calls are TRBV18 and TRBJ1-2, with 7 nucleotides matching TRBD1. The junction had 8 bases not matched to a gene; V was cut back by 2 bases and J by 2 bases. Germline V gives CDR1 KGHSH, CDR2 LQKENI. The CDR3 runs to 16 residues. CDR3 in amino acids: CASSPGGQPVNYGYTF. Here the CDR3 DNA reads TGTGCCAGCTCACCAGGGGGACAGCCAGTCAACTATGGCTACACCTTC. Complete variable domain (other parts from reference TRBV18 and TRBJ1-2): NAGVMQNPRHLVRRRGQEARLRCSPMKGHSHVYWYRQLPEEGLKFMVYLQKENIIDESGMPKERFSAEFPKEGPSILRIQQVVRGDSAAYFCASSPGGQPVNYGYTFGSGTRLTVV.